This TCR beta chain was recorded in a study of cytomegalovirus exposure and HLA in healthy donors. Overall study results and limits: Researchers catalogued roughly 170 TCR beta chains as cytomegalovirus-associated. Reported results showed that the classifier diagnosed cytomegalovirus status with high specificity and sensitivity. TCR clusters originating in the first cohort tended to co-occur in the roughly 110 validation repertoires, according to a later analysis.

As concerns this clone: What it binds is not known.

Libraries were prepared by immunoSEQ multiplex PCR; TCRdb keeps only in-frame clonotypes and omits some of them. The data hold approximately 150,000 clones, with about 87% observed a single time. In germline, CDR1 is MNHEY, CDR2 SMNVEV (reference sequence). The V end was cut by 6 bases, the J end by 3 bases, with 15 bases between. CDR3 length: 15 residues. The sequencing sample was made of PBMCs. The TCR originated in a young man in good health and CMV-seropositive. The V and J genes are TRBV27 and TRBJ2-4; tentative D call: TRBD2 (6 bases). The CDR3 loop is CASSRVGLGKNIQYF. The CDR3 DNA reads TGTGCCAGCAGCCGGGTGGGACTGGGCAAAAACATTCAGTACTTC.